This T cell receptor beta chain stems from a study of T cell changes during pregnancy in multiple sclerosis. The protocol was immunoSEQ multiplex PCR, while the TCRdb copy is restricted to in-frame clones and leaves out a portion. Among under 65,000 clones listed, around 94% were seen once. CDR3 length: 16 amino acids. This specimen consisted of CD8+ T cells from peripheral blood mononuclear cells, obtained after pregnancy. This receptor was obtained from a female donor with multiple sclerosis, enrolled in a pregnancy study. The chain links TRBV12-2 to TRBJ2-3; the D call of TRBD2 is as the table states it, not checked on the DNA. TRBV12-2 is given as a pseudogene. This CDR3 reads CASRLVGTSFTDTQYF. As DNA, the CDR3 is TGTGCAAGTCGCTTAGTGGGGACTAGTTTTACCGATACGCAGTATTTT.